A selection of T cell receptor beta chains follows, all from one sample in a study of naive and memory T cell subsets. One entry per CDR3 protein results from TCRdb running MiXCR on the UMI-ligation and nested PCR reads. Of roughly 27,000 distinct CDR3 sequences listed, roughly 10% are singletons. The sample was effector memory CD4+ T cells from blood. The receptors stem from a human donor in good health. Both conserved end residues are part of each CDR3. A D gene is named only where the DNA matches it firmly. Rows give clone size only sometimes, using once, few, many, or a class for an expanded clone.

V gene: TRBV18
clone size: few
J gene: TRBJ1-2
D gene: -
CDR3 protein: CASSPVVSGNYGYTF
CDR3 DNA: TGTGCCAGCTCACCAGTCGTTTCGGGAAACTATGGCTACACCTTC

V gene: TRBV7-2
clone size: many
J gene: TRBJ2-1
D gene: -
CDR3 protein: CASSSGNGEQFF
CDR3 DNA: TGTGCCAGCAGCTCAGGAAACGGTGAGCAGTTCTTC

V gene: TRBV2
clone size: many
J gene: TRBJ2-3
D gene: TRBD2
CDR3 protein: CASREGTSGSRDTQYF
CDR3 DNA: TGTGCCAGCAGGGAAGGGACTAGCGGGAGCAGAGATACGCAGTATTTT

V gene: TRBV2
clone size: few
J gene: TRBJ2-7
D gene: -
CDR3 protein: CASTRRHEQYF
CDR3 DNA: TGTGCCAGCACCCGAAGGCACGAGCAGTACTTC

V gene: TRBV6-2/TRBV6-3
clone size: -
J gene: TRBJ2-2
D gene: TRBD1
CDR3 protein: CASSPATGVTGELFF
CDR3 DNA: TGTGCCAGCAGTCCCGCAACAGGGGTGACCGGGGAGCTGTTTTTT

V gene: TRBV19
clone size: -
J gene: TRBJ2-2
D gene: -
CDR3 protein: CASLGQNTGELFF
CDR3 DNA: TGTGCCAGCCTGGGACAGAACACCGGGGAGCTGTTTTTT

V gene: TRBV11-2
clone size: few
J gene: TRBJ2-5
D gene: TRBD2
CDR3 protein: CASSSGTSGRGETQYF
CDR3 DNA: TGTGCCAGCAGCTCAGGGACTAGCGGGAGAGGGGAGACCCAGTACTTC

V gene: TRBV7-3
clone size: many
J gene: TRBJ2-5
D gene: TRBD2
CDR3 protein: CASSPLAGSEETQYF
CDR3 DNA: TGTGCCAGCAGCCCCTTAGCGGGGAGCGAAGAGACCCAGTACTTC

V gene: TRBV7-9
clone size: few
J gene: TRBJ2-5
D gene: TRBD1
CDR3 protein: CASSLGQGAGGVETQYF
CDR3 DNA: TGTGCCAGCAGCTTAGGACAGGGGGCCGGTGGGGTCGAGACCCAGTACTTC

V gene: TRBV12-5
clone size: many
J gene: TRBJ2-1
D gene: TRBD2
CDR3 protein: CASGHGTSGGGNEQFF
CDR3 DNA: TGTGCTAGTGGTCACGGGACTAGCGGGGGGGGCAATGAGCAGTTCTTC

V gene: TRBV6-5
clone size: many
J gene: TRBJ1-2
D gene: -
CDR3 protein: CASSYEKGSGYTF
CDR3 DNA: TGTGCCAGCAGTTACGAGAAAGGGTCCGGCTACACCTTC

V gene: TRBV6-2/TRBV6-3
clone size: -
J gene: TRBJ1-2
D gene: -
CDR3 protein: CASSYGRHFATYGYTF
CDR3 DNA: TGTGCCAGCAGTTACGGCCGACACTTCGCTACCTATGGCTACACCTTC

V gene: TRBV20-1
clone size: few
J gene: TRBJ1-5
D gene: -
CDR3 protein: CSAHGRNSNQPQHF
CDR3 DNA: TGCAGTGCTCATGGTCGGAATAGCAATCAGCCCCAGCATTTT

V gene: TRBV6-2/TRBV6-3
clone size: few
J gene: TRBJ1-1
D gene: -
CDR3 protein: CASSYLAGPEAFF
CDR3 DNA: TGTGCCAGCAGTTACTTGGCCGGACCTGAAGCTTTCTTT

V gene: TRBV3-1
clone size: -
J gene: TRBJ1-2
D gene: -
CDR3 protein: CASSLTVSYGYTF
CDR3 DNA: TGTGCCAGCAGCCTGACGGTTTCCTATGGCTACACCTTC

V gene: TRBV24-1
clone size: many
J gene: TRBJ2-2
D gene: TRBD2
CDR3 protein: CATSSSGLAGEYTGELFF
CDR3 DNA: TGTGCCACCAGCTCCTCGGGACTAGCGGGAGAGTACACCGGGGAGCTGTTTTTT

V gene: TRBV3-1
clone size: -
J gene: TRBJ2-3
D gene: TRBD2
CDR3 protein: CASSRKGLAADTQYF
CDR3 DNA: TGTGCCAGCAGCCGAAAGGGACTAGCAGCAGATACGCAGTATTTT

V gene: TRBV5-1
clone size: -
J gene: TRBJ1-1
D gene: TRBD1
CDR3 protein: CASSSHGQVNTEAFF
CDR3 DNA: TGCGCCAGCAGCTCTCACGGACAGGTGAACACTGAAGCTTTCTTT

V gene: TRBV12-3/TRBV12-4
clone size: many
J gene: TRBJ2-1
D gene: -
CDR3 protein: CASSFMAGLRNNEQFF
CDR3 DNA: TGTGCCAGCAGTTTTATGGCGGGCCTCAGGAACAATGAGCAGTTCTTC

V gene: TRBV20-1
clone size: large
J gene: TRBJ2-3
D gene: TRBD1
CDR3 protein: CSARGGQGSSTDTQYF
CDR3 DNA: TGCAGTGCTAGAGGGGGACAGGGGTCGAGCACAGATACGCAGTATTTT

V gene: TRBV4-3
clone size: few
J gene: TRBJ2-1
D gene: -
CDR3 protein: CASSQHFQSYNEQFF
CDR3 DNA: TGCGCCAGCAGCCAGCACTTCCAATCCTACAATGAGCAGTTCTTC

V gene: TRBV12-5
clone size: many
J gene: TRBJ1-5
D gene: -
CDR3 protein: CASGLVLFGLGRGNQPQHF
CDR3 DNA: TGTGCTAGTGGTTTGGTACTTTTCGGGCTTGGAAGGGGCAATCAGCCCCAGCATTTT

V gene: TRBV7-9
clone size: -
J gene: TRBJ1-1
D gene: TRBD1
CDR3 protein: CASSRAGGGAGMNTEAFF
CDR3 DNA: TGTGCCAGCAGCAGGGCAGGAGGGGGCGCTGGGATGAACACTGAAGCTTTCTTT

V gene: TRBV29-1
clone size: few
J gene: TRBJ2-5
D gene: -
CDR3 protein: CSVGQARETQYF
CDR3 DNA: TGCAGCGTGGGGCAGGCTCGGGAGACCCAGTACTTC

V gene: TRBV7-2
clone size: few
J gene: TRBJ2-2
D gene: TRBD2
CDR3 protein: CASSPRLAGVIGELFF
CDR3 DNA: TGTGCCAGCAGCCCACGACTAGCGGGAGTAATCGGGGAGCTGTTTTTT

V gene: TRBV20-1
clone size: many
J gene: TRBJ2-5
D gene: -
CDR3 protein: CSARVRETQYF
CDR3 DNA: TGCAGTGCTAGAGTGAGGGAGACCCAGTACTTC

V gene: TRBV11-2
clone size: many
J gene: TRBJ2-1
D gene: TRBD1
CDR3 protein: CASSSTGWRFF
CDR3 DNA: TGTGCCAGCAGCTCGACAGGGTGGAGGTTCTTC